There are many counts of the clone carrying this TCR beta chain. This beta chain slipped into a library made for alpha chains as a stray read, so its size is not meaningful. Noted time point: sample taken at primary tumor resection. Whole RNA, isolated from tumor, nontumor lung or frozen PBMC, was sequenced without prior sorting. A total of approximately 70 untreated early-stage non-small cell lung cancer patients served as donors. The CDR3 contains 13 residues. V was trimmed by 11 bases and J by 0 bases, leaving 13 bases between them. Germline V lookup: CDR1 MDHEN, CDR2 SYDVKM. These data originate in a study of spatial heterogeneity in lung cancer. The wider study: Beta-chain sequences were consistently detected more often than alpha-chain sequences. Mean representation of each unique TCR and UMI combination in the raw reads exceeded 9.5 occurrences.

TCR cDNA molecules were tagged individually, and each one carried a unique molecular identifier. TCRdb processed the 5' RACE reads anew with MiXCR; each CDR3 protein has one entry. Of over 1,500 distinct CDR3 sequences in the sample, over 7.5% were seen once. The rearrangement links TRBV28 to TRBJ1-1; D unresolved. The sample was normal lung tissue next to the tumor, taken at surgery. This clonotype was obtained from a male donor with early-stage non-small cell lung cancer. CDR3 bases: TGTGCCGTATTAGAGGGATTGAACACTGAAGCTTTCTTT. It specifies CAVLEGLNTEAFF.